Sequencing of this T cell receptor (beta chain) was carried out in a study of T cells in Graves' hyperthyroidism and ophthalmopathy. Fresh peripheral blood, 10 ml, yielded the PBMCs. The germline V and J ends were trimmed by 5 bases and 4 bases, with 15 bases remaining between them. Germline CDR1 is MNHEY and CDR2 is SVGEGT. CDR3 size: 15 residues. Amplification of TCR beta CDR3 regions used RNA as the template. An initial round of RT-PCR targeting the TCR CDR3 relied on the HTBI primer set. TCRdb processed the multiplex PCR reads anew with MiXCR; each CDR3 protein has one entry. The sample yields around 380,000 distinct CDR3 sequences, roughly 13% seen once. This clonotype came up many times.

The sequencing input was blood. The rearrangement links TRBV6-2 or TRBV6-3 to TRBJ2-1; D remains ambiguous. The receptor's source is a man aged 25 to 45 with Graves' hyperthyroidism that later progressed to Graves' ophthalmopathy. The CDR3 nucleotides are TGTGCCAGCAGTCGCCTCGAACGACTGTACAATGAGCAGTTCTTC. Translated: CASSRLERLYNEQFF.